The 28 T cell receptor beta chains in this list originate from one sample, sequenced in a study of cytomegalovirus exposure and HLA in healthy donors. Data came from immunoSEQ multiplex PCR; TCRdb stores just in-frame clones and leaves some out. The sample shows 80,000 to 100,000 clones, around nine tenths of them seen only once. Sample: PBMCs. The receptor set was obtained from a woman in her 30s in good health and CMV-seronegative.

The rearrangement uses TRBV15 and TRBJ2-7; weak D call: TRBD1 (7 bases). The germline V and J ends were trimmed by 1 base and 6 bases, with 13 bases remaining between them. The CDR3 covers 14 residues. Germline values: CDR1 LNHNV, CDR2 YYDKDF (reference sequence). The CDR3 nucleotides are TGTGCCACCAGCAGAGCACGGCAGGGGGGCGAGCAGTACTTC. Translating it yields CATSRARQGGEQYF.

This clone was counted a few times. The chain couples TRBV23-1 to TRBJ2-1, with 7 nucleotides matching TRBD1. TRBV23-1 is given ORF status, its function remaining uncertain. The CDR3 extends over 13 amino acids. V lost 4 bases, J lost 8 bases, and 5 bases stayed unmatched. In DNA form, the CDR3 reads TGCGCCAGCAGTCGACAGGGTATCGATGAGCAGTTCTTC. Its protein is CASSRQGIDEQFF.

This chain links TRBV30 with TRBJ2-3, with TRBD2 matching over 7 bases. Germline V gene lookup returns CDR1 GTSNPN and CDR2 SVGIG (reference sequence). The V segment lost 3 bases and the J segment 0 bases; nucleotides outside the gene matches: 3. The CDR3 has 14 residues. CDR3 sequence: CAWRLSGSTDTQYF. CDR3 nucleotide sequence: TGTGCCTGGAGACTTAGCGGGAGCACAGATACGCAGTATTTT.

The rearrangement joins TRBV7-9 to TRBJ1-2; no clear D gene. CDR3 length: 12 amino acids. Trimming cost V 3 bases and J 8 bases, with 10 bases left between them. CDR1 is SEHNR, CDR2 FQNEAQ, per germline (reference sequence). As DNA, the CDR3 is TGTGCCAGCAGCTTCCGGGAACGGGGCTACACCTTC. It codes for CASSFRERGYTF.

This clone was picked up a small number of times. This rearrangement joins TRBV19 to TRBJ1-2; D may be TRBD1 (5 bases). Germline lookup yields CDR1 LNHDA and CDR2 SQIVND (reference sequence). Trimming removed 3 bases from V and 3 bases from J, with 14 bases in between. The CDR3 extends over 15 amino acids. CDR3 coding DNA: TGTGCCAGTAGTATGCGGGGCCAGGGCGACTATGGCTACACCTTC. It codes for CASSMRGQGDYGYTF.

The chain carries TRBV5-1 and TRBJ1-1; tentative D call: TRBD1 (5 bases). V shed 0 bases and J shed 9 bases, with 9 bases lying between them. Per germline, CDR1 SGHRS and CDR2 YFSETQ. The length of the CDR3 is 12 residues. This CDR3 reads CASSLDRQQAFF. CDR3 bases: TGCGCCAGCAGCTTGGACAGGCAACAAGCTTTCTTT.

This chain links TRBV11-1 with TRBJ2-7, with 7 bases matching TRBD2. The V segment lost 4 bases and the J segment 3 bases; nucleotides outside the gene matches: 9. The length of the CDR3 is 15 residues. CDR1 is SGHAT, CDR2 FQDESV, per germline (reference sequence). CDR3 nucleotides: TGTGCCAGCAGCTCCGGGGGGACCCGGGGCTACGAGCAGTACTTC. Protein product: CASSSGGTRGYEQYF.

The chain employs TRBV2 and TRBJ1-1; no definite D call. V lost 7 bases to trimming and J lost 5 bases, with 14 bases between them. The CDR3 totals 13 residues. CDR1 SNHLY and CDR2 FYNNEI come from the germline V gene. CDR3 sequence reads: CASNKERDTEAFF. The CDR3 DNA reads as TGTGCCAGCAATAAGGAGAGGGATACTGAAGCTTTCTTT.

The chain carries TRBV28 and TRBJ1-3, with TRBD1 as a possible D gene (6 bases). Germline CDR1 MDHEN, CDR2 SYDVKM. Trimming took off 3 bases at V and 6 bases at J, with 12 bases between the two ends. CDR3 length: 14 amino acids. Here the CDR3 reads CASSLLRGANTIYF. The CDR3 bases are TGTGCCAGCAGTTTGCTCAGGGGAGCAAACACCATATATTTT.

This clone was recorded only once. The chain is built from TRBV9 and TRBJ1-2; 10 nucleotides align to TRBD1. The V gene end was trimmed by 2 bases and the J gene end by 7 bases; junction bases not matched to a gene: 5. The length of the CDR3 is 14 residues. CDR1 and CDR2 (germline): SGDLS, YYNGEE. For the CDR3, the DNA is TGTGCCAGCAGCGTGGGGACAGGGGCTTTTGGCTACACCTTC. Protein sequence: CASSVGTGAFGYTF.

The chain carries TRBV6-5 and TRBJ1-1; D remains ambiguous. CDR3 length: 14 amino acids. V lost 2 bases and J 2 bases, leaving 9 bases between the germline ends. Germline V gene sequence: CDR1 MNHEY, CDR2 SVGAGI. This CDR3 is CASSYVRANTEAFF. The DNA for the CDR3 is TGTGCCAGCAGTTACGTTAGAGCTAACACTGAAGCTTTCTTT.

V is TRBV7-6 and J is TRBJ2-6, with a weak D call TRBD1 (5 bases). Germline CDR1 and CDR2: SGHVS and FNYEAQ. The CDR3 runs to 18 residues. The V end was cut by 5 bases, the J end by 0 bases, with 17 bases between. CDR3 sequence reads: CASSPSGRGHSGANVLTF. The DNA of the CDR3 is TGTGCCAGCAGCCCCAGTGGACGAGGACACTCTGGGGCCAACGTCCTGACTTTC.

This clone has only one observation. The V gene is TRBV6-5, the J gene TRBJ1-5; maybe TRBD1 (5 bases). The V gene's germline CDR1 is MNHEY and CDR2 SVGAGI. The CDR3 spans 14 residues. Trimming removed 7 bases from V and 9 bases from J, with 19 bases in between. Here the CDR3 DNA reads TGTGCCAGCACCCCGCCGGGGGGGAGAGGGCCCCAGCATTTT. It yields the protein CASTPPGGRGPQHF.

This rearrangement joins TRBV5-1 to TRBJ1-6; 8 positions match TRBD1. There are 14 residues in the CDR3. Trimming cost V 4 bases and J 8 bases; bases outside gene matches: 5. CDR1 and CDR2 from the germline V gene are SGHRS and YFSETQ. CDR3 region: CASSVTGGDSPLHF. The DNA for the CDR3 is TGCGCCAGCAGCGTCACAGGGGGTGATTCACCCCTCCACTTT.

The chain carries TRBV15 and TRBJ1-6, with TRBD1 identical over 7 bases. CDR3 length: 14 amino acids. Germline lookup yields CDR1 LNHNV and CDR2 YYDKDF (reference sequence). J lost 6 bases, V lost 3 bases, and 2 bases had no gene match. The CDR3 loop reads CATSSQGGNSPLHF. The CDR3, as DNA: TGTGCCACCAGCAGCCAGGGGGGTAATTCACCCCTCCACTTT.

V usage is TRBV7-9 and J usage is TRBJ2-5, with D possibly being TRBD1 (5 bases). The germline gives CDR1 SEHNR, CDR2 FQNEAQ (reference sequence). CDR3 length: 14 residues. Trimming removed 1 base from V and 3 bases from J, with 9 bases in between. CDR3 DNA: TGTGCCAGCAGCTTAGGGGTAGGGGAAGAGACCCAGTACTTC. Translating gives CASSLGVGEETQYF.

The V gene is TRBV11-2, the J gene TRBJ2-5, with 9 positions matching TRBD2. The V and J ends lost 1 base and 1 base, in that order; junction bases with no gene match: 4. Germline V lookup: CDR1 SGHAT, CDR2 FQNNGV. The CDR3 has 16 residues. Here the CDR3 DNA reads TGTGCCAGCAGCTTAGTGAGAGCGGGAGGCCAAGAGACCCAGTACTTC. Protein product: CASSLVRAGGQETQYF.

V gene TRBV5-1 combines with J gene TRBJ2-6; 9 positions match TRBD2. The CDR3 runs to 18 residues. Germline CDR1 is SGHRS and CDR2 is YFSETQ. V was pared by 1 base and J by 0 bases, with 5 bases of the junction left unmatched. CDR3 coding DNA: TGCGCCAGCAGCTTGCGAGGACTAGCGAGCTCTGGGGCCAACGTCCTGACTTTC. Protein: CASSLRGLASSGANVLTF.

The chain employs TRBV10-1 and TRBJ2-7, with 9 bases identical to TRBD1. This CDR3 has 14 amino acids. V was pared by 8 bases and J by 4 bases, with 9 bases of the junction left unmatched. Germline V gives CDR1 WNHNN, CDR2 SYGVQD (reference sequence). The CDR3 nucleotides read TGCGCCAGCTCACGGACAGGGGTAATGTACGAGCAGTACTTC. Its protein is CASSRTGVMYEQYF.

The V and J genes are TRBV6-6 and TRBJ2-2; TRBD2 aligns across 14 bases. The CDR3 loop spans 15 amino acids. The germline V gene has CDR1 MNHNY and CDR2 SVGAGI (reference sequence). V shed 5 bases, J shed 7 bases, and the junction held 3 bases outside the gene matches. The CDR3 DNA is TGTGCCAGCAGTCAGGGACTAGCGGGAGTCGGGGAGCTGTTTTTT. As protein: CASSQGLAGVGELFF.

CDR3: CASSLVTNTGELFF. CDR3 coding DNA: TGTGCCAGCAGCTTAGTCACGAACACCGGGGAGCTGTTTTTT. This sequence joins TRBV11-2 and TRBJ2-2; D gene ambiguous. The CDR3 contains 14 residues. CDR1 is SGHAT, CDR2 FQNNGV, per germline. V was trimmed by 1 base and J by 0 bases, leaving 3 bases between them.

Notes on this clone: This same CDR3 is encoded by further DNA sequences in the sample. The CDR3 sequence: CASSFRGSTDTQYF. Written as DNA, the CDR3 is TGCGCCAGCAGCTTCCGGGGGTCCACAGATACGCAGTATTTT. This chain uses TRBV5-1 with TRBJ2-3, with D perhaps TRBD2 (6 bases). This CDR3 is 14 amino acids long. Trimming left V 2 bases short and J 2 bases short, with 9 bases between. Germline CDR1 and CDR2: SGHRS and YFSETQ.

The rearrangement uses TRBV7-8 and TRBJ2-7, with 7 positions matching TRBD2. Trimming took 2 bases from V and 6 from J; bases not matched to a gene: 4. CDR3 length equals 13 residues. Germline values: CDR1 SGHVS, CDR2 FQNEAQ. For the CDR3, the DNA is TGTGCCAGCAGCTTACAAAGCGGGGCCGAGCAGTACTTC. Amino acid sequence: CASSLQSGAEQYF.

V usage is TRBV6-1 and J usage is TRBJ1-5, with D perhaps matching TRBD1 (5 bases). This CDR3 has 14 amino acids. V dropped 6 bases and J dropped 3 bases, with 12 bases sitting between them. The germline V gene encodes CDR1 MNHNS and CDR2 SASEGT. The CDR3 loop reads CASSQGWDNQPQHF. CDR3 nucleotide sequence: TGTGCCAGCAGCCAGGGATGGGACAATCAGCCCCAGCATTTT.

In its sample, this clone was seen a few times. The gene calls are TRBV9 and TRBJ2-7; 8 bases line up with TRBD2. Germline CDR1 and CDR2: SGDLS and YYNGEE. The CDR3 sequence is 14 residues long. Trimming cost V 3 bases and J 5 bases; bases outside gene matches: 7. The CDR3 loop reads CASSAGTRSDEQYF. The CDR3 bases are TGTGCCAGCAGCGCCGGGACTAGAAGCGACGAGCAGTACTTC.

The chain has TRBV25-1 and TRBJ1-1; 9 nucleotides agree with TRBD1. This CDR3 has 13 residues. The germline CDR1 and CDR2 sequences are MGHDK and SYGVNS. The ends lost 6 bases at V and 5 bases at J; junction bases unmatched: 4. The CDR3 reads CASRTGGETEAFF. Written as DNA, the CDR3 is TGTGCCAGCAGAACAGGGGGCGAGACTGAAGCTTTCTTT.

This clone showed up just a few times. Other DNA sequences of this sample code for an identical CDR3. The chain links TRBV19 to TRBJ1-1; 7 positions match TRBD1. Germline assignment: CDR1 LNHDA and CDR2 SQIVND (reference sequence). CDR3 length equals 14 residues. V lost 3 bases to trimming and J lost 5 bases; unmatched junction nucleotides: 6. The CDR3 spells CASSIAGGRTEAFF. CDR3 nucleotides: TGTGCCAGTAGTATCGCAGGGGGGAGAACTGAAGCTTTCTTT.

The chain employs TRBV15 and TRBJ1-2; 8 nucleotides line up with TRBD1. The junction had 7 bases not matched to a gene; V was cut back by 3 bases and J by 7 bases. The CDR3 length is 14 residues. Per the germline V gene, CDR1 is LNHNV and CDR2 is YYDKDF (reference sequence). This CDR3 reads CATSRPQGVSGYTF. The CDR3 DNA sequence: TGTGCCACCAGCAGGCCACAGGGGGTTAGTGGCTACACCTTC.